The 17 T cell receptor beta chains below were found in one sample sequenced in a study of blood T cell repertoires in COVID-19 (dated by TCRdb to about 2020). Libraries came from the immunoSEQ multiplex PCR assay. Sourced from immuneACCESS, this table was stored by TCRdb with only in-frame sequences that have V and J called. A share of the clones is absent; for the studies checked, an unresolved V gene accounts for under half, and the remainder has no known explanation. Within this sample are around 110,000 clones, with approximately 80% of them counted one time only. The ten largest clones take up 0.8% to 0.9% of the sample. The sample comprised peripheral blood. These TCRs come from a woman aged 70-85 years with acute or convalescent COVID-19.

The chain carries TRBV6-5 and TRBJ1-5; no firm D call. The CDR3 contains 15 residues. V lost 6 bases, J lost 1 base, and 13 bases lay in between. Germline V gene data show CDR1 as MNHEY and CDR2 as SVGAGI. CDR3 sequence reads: CASRPPGSSNQPQHF. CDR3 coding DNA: TGTGCCAGCAGGCCCCCGGGGAGCAGCAATCAGCCCCAGCATTTT.

CDR3 nucleotide sequence: TGTGCCAGCAGTTTTAGTGGACAGGGAAACTATGGCTACACCTTC. It is translated as CASSFSGQGNYGYTF. The chain employs TRBV27 and TRBJ1-2; 8 bases are shared with TRBD1. This CDR3 contains 15 residues. From germline, CDR1 is MNHEY and CDR2 SMNVEV (reference sequence). The J segment lost 2 bases and the V segment lost 3 bases, leaving 5 bases of the junction unmatched.

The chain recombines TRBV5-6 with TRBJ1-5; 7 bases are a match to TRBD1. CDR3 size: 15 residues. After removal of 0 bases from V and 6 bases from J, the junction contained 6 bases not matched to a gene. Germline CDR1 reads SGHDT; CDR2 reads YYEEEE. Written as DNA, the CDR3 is TGTGCCAGCAGCTTGGGGCCGACAGGGAGTCAGCCCCAGCATTTT. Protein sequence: CASSLGPTGSQPQHF.

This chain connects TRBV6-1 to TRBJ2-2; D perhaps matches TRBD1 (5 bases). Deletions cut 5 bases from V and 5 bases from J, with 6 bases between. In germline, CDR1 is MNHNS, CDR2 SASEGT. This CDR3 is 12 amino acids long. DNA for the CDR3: TGTGCCAGCAGTTCAGGGACCGGGGAGCTGTTTTTT. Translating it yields CASSSGTGELFF.

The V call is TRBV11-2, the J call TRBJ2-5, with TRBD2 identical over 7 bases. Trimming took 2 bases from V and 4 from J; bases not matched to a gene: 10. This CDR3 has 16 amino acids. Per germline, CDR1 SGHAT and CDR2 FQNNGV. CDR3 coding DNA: TGTGCCAGCAGCTTAATGGGAGGGTATGAGGGAGAGACCCAGTACTTC. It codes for CASSLMGGYEGETQYF.

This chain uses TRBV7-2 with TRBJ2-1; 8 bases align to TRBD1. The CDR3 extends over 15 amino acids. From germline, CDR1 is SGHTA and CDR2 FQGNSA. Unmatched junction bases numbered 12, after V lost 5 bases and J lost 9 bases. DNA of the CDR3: TGTGCCAGCAGCCCGGGACAGGTTCCGCACGGTGAGCAGTTCTTC. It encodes CASSPGQVPHGEQFF.

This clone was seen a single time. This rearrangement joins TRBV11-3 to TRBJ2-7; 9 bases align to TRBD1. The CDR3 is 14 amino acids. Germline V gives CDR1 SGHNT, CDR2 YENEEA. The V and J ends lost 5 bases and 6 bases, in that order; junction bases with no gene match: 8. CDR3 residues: CASSPSGTGFEQYF. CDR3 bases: TGTGCCAGCAGCCCCTCCGGGACAGGGTTCGAGCAGTACTTC.

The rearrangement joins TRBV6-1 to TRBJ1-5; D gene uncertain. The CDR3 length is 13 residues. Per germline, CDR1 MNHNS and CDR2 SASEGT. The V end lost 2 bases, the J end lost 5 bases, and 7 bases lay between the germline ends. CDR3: CASSERPDQPQHF. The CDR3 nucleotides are TGTGCCAGCAGTGAACGCCCAGATCAGCCCCAGCATTTT.

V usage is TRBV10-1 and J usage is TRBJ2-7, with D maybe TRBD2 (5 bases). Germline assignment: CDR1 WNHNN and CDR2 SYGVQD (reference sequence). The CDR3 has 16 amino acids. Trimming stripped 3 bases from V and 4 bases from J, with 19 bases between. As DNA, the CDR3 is TGCGCCAGCAGTGATAGAGGTCAACCCGGGGTATACGAGCAGTACTTC. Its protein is CASSDRGQPGVYEQYF.

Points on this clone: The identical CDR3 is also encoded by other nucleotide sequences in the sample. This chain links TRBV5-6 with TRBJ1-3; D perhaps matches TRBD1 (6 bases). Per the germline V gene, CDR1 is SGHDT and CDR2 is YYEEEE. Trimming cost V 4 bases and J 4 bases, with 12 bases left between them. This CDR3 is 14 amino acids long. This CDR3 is CASSPRGPGNTIYF. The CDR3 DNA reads TGTGCCAGCAGCCCCAGGGGTCCGGGAAACACCATATATTTT.

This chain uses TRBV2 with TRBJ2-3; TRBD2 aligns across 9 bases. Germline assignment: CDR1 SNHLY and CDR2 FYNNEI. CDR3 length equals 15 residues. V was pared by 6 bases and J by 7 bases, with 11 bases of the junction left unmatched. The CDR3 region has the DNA TGTGCCAGCAGATTGGAAGCGGGGGGCGGGAATACGCAGTATTTT. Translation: CASRLEAGGGNTQYF.

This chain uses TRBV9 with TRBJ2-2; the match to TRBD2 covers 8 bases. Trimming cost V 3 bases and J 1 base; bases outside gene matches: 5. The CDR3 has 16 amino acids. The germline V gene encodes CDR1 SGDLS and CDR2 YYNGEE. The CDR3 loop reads CASSDRLALNTGELFF. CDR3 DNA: TGTGCCAGCAGCGACCGACTAGCGCTGAACACCGGGGAGCTGTTTTTT. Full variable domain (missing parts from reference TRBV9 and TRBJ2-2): DSGVTQTPKHLITATGQRVTLRCSPRSGDLSVYWYQQSLDQGLQFLIQYYNGEERAKGNILERFSAQQFPDLHSELNLSSLELGDSALYFCASSDRLALNTGELFFGEGSRLTVL.

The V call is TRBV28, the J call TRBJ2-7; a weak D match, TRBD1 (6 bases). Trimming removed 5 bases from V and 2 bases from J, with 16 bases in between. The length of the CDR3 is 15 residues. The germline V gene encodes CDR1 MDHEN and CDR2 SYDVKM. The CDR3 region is CASSPTGKNTYEQYF. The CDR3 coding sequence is TGTGCCAGCAGTCCGACAGGCAAAAATACCTACGAGCAGTACTTC.

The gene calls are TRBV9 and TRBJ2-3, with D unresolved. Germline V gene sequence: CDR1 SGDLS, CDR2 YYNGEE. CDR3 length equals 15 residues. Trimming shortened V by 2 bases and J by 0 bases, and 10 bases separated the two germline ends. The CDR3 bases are TGTGCCAGCAGCGTCACCCCGACTAGCACAGATACGCAGTATTTT. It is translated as CASSVTPTSTDTQYF.

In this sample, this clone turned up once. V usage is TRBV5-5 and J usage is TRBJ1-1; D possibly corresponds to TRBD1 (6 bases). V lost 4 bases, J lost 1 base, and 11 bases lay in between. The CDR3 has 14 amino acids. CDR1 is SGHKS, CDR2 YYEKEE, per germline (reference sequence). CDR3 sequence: CASSTRGENTEAFF. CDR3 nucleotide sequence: TGTGCCAGCAGCACCAGGGGTGAGAACACTGAAGCTTTCTTT.

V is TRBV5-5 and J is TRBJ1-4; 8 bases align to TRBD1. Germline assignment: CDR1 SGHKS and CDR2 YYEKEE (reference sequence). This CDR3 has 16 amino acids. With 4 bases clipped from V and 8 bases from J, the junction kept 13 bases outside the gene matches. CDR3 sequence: CASSRNPTGVEEKLFF. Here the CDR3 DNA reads TGTGCCAGCAGCCGGAATCCGACAGGGGTGGAAGAAAAACTGTTTTTT.

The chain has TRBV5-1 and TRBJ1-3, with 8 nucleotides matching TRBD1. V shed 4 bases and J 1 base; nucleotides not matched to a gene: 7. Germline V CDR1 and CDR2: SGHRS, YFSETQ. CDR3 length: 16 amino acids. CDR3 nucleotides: TGCGCCAGCAGCCCCGGACAGGGTCAATCTGGAAACACCATATATTTT. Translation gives CASSPGQGQSGNTIYF.